This T cell receptor beta chain was recovered during a study of blood T cell repertoires in COVID-19. As for the study in general: Samples taken during acute and convalescent COVID-19 were collected in the United States, Italy and Spain. PBMCs, B-cell-depleted T cells, or T cells provided the cDNA or gDNA that made up the material.

As originally analysed: Reference gene primer amplification in the assay estimated nucleated cell counts. Some clones are missing from TCRdb's copy, which holds only in-frame ones; the method was immunoSEQ multiplex PCR. Clonal size and the V and J genes are those of that table, whereas D and trimming came from the DNA. In the table there are around 40,000 clones, about 88% of which are singletons. Trimming removed 7 bases at V and 3 bases at J, with 15 bases between. Germline assignment: CDR1 MNHEY and CDR2 SVGAGI. The CDR3 is made up of 14 amino acids. The material sequenced was peripheral blood. The chain combines TRBV6-5 with TRBJ1-1; weak D call: TRBD1 (6 bases). The TCR was taken from a human donor in a cohort sampled during active COVID-19. The CDR3: CASTSWGRDTEAFF. The DNA of the CDR3 is TGTGCCAGCACATCTTGGGGGCGCGACACTGAAGCTTTCTTT.